This T cell receptor beta chain was sequenced for a study of human T cells and chemical hapten exposure. This clonotype was seen ten or more times. The study's library attached unique molecular identifiers to single cDNA molecules. TCRdb re-analysed the RACE reads in MiXCR, keeping a single row per CDR3 protein. This table holds under 100,000 distinct CDR3 sequences, 8% to 13% found once. Indicated time point: patch test 2, 6 weeks after DPC sensitization. Treatment noted: therapeutic diphenylcyclopropenone sensitization with weekly scalp DPC. In germline, CDR1 is MDHEN, CDR2 SYDVKM. Trimming stripped 6 bases from V and 4 bases from J, with 16 bases between. The CDR3 consists of 15 residues.

The chain combines TRBV28 with TRBJ1-5; no clear D. The specimen was whole blood, collected in connection with sensitization to the hapten diphenylcyclopropenone (DPC). The source of this sequence is a woman aged 50 to 60 with alopecia areata. Some clones in this sample may be carry-over from other donors' samples. The CDR3 DNA is TGTGCCAGCAGCGGCGGTGAAGGGCCTAATCAGCCCCAGCATTTT. Protein product: CASSGGEGPNQPQHF.